These 13 T cell receptor beta chains came from one sample sequenced in a study of fetal regulatory T cell absence and autoimmunity. The method was immunoSEQ multiplex PCR; TCRdb's version includes in-frame clones alone and lacks a portion of them. The table lists 95,000 or so clones, about two thirds of them singletons. Source material: pancreas tissue. The receptors come from a male donor with IPEX syndrome.

The chain recombines TRBV13 with TRBJ2-5, with 7 bases that match TRBD2. J gave up 1 base and V 6 bases, and 5 bases lay outside the gene matches. The CDR3 is 14 amino acids. Germline lookup yields CDR1 PRHDT and CDR2 FYEKMQ (reference sequence). CDR3 coding DNA: TGTGCCAGCAGTGAAACTAGCGTCCAAGAGACCCAGTACTTC. Amino acids: CASSETSVQETQYF.

On this clone: At the DNA level, this CDR3 is encoded by other sequences in the same sample as well. The chain has TRBV20-1 and TRBJ2-7; D ambiguous. The CDR3 contains 11 residues. V was pared by 3 bases and J by 0 bases, with 3 bases between. CDR1 and CDR2 (germline): DFQATT, SNEGSKA (reference sequence). The CDR3 is CSASDSYEQYF. The CDR3, as DNA: TGCAGTGCTAGTGACTCCTACGAGCAGTACTTC.

The chain is built from TRBV6-6 and TRBJ2-1; no clear D gene. This CDR3 has 16 amino acids. V was shortened by 3 bases and J by 0 bases, with 12 bases between the two germline ends. CDR1 and CDR2 (germline): MNHNY, SVGAGI (reference sequence). CDR3 DNA: TGTGCCAGCAGTTATCCCAGGTCGAGCTCCTACAATGAGCAGTTCTTC. Protein sequence: CASSYPRSSSYNEQFF.

The genes are TRBV6-6 and TRBJ2-7, with D unresolved. The CDR3 covers 12 residues. V lost 4 bases and J 2 bases, leaving 6 bases between the germline ends. Germline V gene sequence: CDR1 MNHNY, CDR2 SVGAGI (reference sequence). The CDR3 loop reads CASSSYTYEQYF. The DNA of the CDR3 is TGTGCCAGCAGTTCCTACACCTACGAGCAGTACTTC.

This chain connects TRBV4-1 to TRBJ2-5; 7 positions agree with TRBD2. The junction had 7 bases not matched to a gene; V was cut back by 1 base and J by 2 bases. Germline V CDR1 and CDR2: MGHRA, YSYEKL. The CDR3 has 16 residues. CDR3 amino acids: CASSQGWGGEQETQYF. The CDR3 DNA sequence: TGCGCCAGCAGCCAAGGGTGGGGGGGAGAACAAGAGACCCAGTACTTC.

The J gene is TRBJ2-5, the V gene TRBV27; tentatively, D is TRBD1 or TRBD2 (5 bases each). The CDR3 consists of 15 residues. Germline CDR1 reads MNHEY; CDR2 reads SMNVEV (reference sequence). V was clipped by 5 bases and J by 4 bases, with 17 bases between them. Here the CDR3 DNA reads TGTGCCAGCAGTACCGGGACCAGCCGAGGAGAGACCCAGTACTTC. As protein: CASSTGTSRGETQYF.

The chain carries TRBV11-2 and TRBJ1-4, with 7 nucleotides matching TRBD1. The V and J ends lost 5 bases and 3 bases, in that order; junction bases with no gene match: 6. Germline V lookup: CDR1 SGHAT, CDR2 FQNNGV. CDR3 length equals 15 residues. This CDR3 reads CASSLDRAANEKLFF. In DNA form, the CDR3 reads TGTGCCAGCAGCCTCGACAGGGCTGCTAATGAAAAACTGTTTTTT.

The rearrangement joins TRBV5-6 to TRBJ1-4; TRBD1 agrees at 7 bases. Germline values: CDR1 SGHDT, CDR2 YYEEEE. The CDR3 is made up of 14 amino acids. Trimming took 4 bases from V and 2 from J; bases not matched to a gene: 2. CDR3 sequence (DNA): TGTGCCAGCAGCCGGACAGGCACTAATGAAAAACTGTTTTTT. Amino acid sequence: CASSRTGTNEKLFF.

The chain has TRBV6-5 and TRBJ2-5, with D perhaps being TRBD1 or TRBD2 (5 bases each). CDR1 and CDR2 from the germline V gene are MNHEY and SVGAGI. This CDR3 region has 13 residues. The germline V and J ends were trimmed by 6 bases and 3 bases, with 11 bases remaining between them. CDR3 residues: CASSPWGKETQYF. Here the CDR3 DNA reads TGTGCCAGCAGCCCTTGGGGGAAAGAGACCCAGTACTTC.

The V and J genes are TRBV6-1 and TRBJ1-1; D might be TRBD1 (6 bases). Germline-derived CDR1 and CDR2 are MNHNS and SASEGT. The CDR3 has 13 residues. V was cut by 6 bases and J by 1 base, with 9 bases left in between. The CDR3 DNA sequence: TGTGCCAGCAGGGAGGACAGGAACACTGAAGCTTTCTTT. This translates into CASREDRNTEAFF.

This clone was detected only once. This chain joins TRBV7-9 and TRBJ2-3; 8 nucleotides align to TRBD1. The CDR3 runs to 16 residues. Per germline, CDR1 SEHNR and CDR2 FQNEAQ (reference sequence). Trimming cost V 5 bases and J 2 bases; bases outside gene matches: 9. The CDR3 loop is CASSRIGQGSTDTQYF. The CDR3 DNA is TGTGCCAGCAGCCGTATCGGACAGGGCTCCACAGATACGCAGTATTTT.

This sequence joins TRBV4-1 and TRBJ2-3; 10 bases fit TRBD2. V was pared by 4 bases and J by 4 bases, with 5 bases of the junction left unmatched. The CDR3 contains 15 residues. The germline CDR1 and CDR2 sequences are MGHRA and YSYEKL. CDR3 in amino acids: CASSPAGGYADTQYF. For the CDR3, the DNA is TGCGCCAGCAGCCCAGCGGGGGGGTACGCAGATACGCAGTATTTT.

This chain links TRBV7-6 with TRBJ1-2, with 8 bases lining up with TRBD1. CDR1 is SGHVS, CDR2 FNYEAQ, per germline. The trim removed 3 bases at V and 3 bases at J, leaving 9 bases unmatched. The CDR3 runs to 16 residues. The CDR3 loop is CASSLGRGPHHYGYTF. The CDR3 coding sequence is TGTGCCAGCAGCTTGGGCAGGGGGCCCCATCACTATGGCTACACCTTC.